This is a list of T cell receptor beta chains from one sample in a study of control samples from healthy donors and cancer patients. Data came from immunoSEQ multiplex PCR; TCRdb stores just in-frame clones and leaves some out. The repertoire holds roughly 160,000 clones, with 96% as singletons. Sequenced sample: blood. All receptors derive from a woman aged 25 to 39 in good health. Both conserved end residues are trimmed from each CDR3. The order of the fields is clone size, V gene, J gene, CDR3 protein. Expanded clones are given a class, and other clones once, few, many or no size at all.

abundance: few
v_gene: TRBV29-1
j_gene: TRBJ1-1
CDR3aa: SVQKGRGEAF

abundance: once
v_gene: TRBV2
j_gene: TRBJ2-4
CDR3aa: ASGGRGGYAKNIQY

abundance: many
v_gene: TRBV12-3/TRBV12-4
j_gene: TRBJ1-2
CDR3aa: ASRRQYYGYT

abundance: .
v_gene: TRBV5-1
j_gene: TRBJ2-7
CDR3aa: ASSPRTGGAYEQY

abundance: once
v_gene: TRBV29-1
j_gene: TRBJ2-1
CDR3aa: SVVTGMSEVRGEQF

abundance: .
v_gene: TRBV3-1/TRBV3-2
j_gene: TRBJ2-1
CDR3aa: ASSQDREGRDEQF

abundance: once
v_gene: TRBV10-1
j_gene: TRBJ2-7
CDR3aa: ASSPGTGYEQY

abundance: .
v_gene: TRBV7-2
j_gene: TRBJ1-2
CDR3aa: ASSLQGAGGYT

abundance: .
v_gene: TRBV28
j_gene: TRBJ1-5
CDR3aa: ASSPGTSNQPQH

abundance: .
v_gene: TRBV28
j_gene: TRBJ2-7
CDR3aa: ASSFGVLLYEQY

abundance: .
v_gene: TRBV10-1
j_gene: TRBJ2-7
CDR3aa: ASSESTGYEQY

abundance: .
v_gene: TRBV6-1
j_gene: TRBJ2-6
CDR3aa: ASSEQQGGANVLT

abundance: .
v_gene: TRBV19
j_gene: TRBJ1-2
CDR3aa: ASSMNSINYGYT

abundance: once
v_gene: TRBV19
j_gene: TRBJ1-2
CDR3aa: ASRRTDYGYT

abundance: .
v_gene: TRBV6-5
j_gene: TRBJ1-1
CDR3aa: ASRYVGRTEAF

abundance: .
v_gene: TRBV15
j_gene: TRBJ2-1
CDR3aa: ATSRPGLSYNEQF

abundance: .
v_gene: TRBV11-1
j_gene: TRBJ2-7
CDR3aa: ASSPRNRGGFGQY

abundance: .
v_gene: TRBV29-1
j_gene: TRBJ2-7
CDR3aa: SARGGLSYEQY

abundance: .
v_gene: TRBV5-1
j_gene: TRBJ2-3
CDR3aa: ASSPNREDTQY

abundance: few
v_gene: TRBV10-2
j_gene: TRBJ1-1
CDR3aa: ASSEGSMNTEAF

abundance: .
v_gene: TRBV28
j_gene: TRBJ2-3
CDR3aa: ASSLKPNSDTDTQY

abundance: .
v_gene: TRBV15
j_gene: TRBJ1-2
CDR3aa: ATSREGAGGYT

abundance: .
v_gene: TRBV6-5
j_gene: TRBJ2-7
CDR3aa: ASRTGDSSYEQY

abundance: .
v_gene: TRBV24-1
j_gene: TRBJ2-1
CDR3aa: ATSDPVSEQF

abundance: .
v_gene: TRBV5-1
j_gene: TRBJ1-2
CDR3aa: ASSPRTGNDGYT

abundance: .
v_gene: TRBV10-2
j_gene: TRBJ1-2
CDR3aa: ASSQQGSYT

abundance: .
v_gene: TRBV11-2
j_gene: TRBJ2-5
CDR3aa: ASSSSGQGHQETQY

abundance: once
v_gene: TRBV7-8
j_gene: TRBJ2-1
CDR3aa: ASSFSSGRAIREQF

abundance: .
v_gene: TRBV4-2
j_gene: TRBJ2-5
CDR3aa: ASSQSPSGGANHETQY

abundance: .
v_gene: TRBV19
j_gene: TRBJ2-3
CDR3aa: ASSIWTVTTSTDTQY

abundance: .
v_gene: TRBV6-5
j_gene: TRBJ1-1
CDR3aa: ASSYGAAAEEAF

abundance: .
v_gene: TRBV11-2
j_gene: TRBJ1-6
CDR3aa: ASSSRVASSPLH

abundance: .
v_gene: TRBV28
j_gene: TRBJ2-7
CDR3aa: ASLDRVHSFAPYEQY

abundance: .
v_gene: TRBV5-1
j_gene: TRBJ1-2
CDR3aa: ASRHWTGGSNGYT

abundance: .
v_gene: TRBV10-3
j_gene: TRBJ1-2
CDR3aa: AISDKMGTYGYT

abundance: .
v_gene: TRBV28
j_gene: TRBJ2-3
CDR3aa: ASSWHVSTDTQY

abundance: once
v_gene: TRBV5-1
j_gene: TRBJ1-1
CDR3aa: ASRSEGWGYAEAF

abundance: .
v_gene: TRBV7-9
j_gene: TRBJ2-3
CDR3aa: ASSFGRTADTQY

abundance: .
v_gene: TRBV2
j_gene: TRBJ2-7
CDR3aa: ASIEGTSGLREQY

abundance: .
v_gene: TRBV5-6
j_gene: TRBJ2-1
CDR3aa: ASSYGTSGISGQF

abundance: .
v_gene: TRBV7-9
j_gene: TRBJ2-2
CDR3aa: ASSLDQGPVTGELF

abundance: .
v_gene: TRBV5-1
j_gene: TRBJ2-1
CDR3aa: ASSFTSGALYNEQF

abundance: .
v_gene: TRBV24-1
j_gene: TRBJ2-3
CDR3aa: ATSDLRQGVIGDTQY

abundance: .
v_gene: TRBV7-6
j_gene: TRBJ2-1
CDR3aa: ASSLGRSNEQF

abundance: .
v_gene: TRBV5-6
j_gene: TRBJ1-1
CDR3aa: ASSGRGQEAF

abundance: .
v_gene: TRBV28
j_gene: TRBJ2-1
CDR3aa: ASSYLSGGPHNEQF

abundance: .
v_gene: TRBV2
j_gene: TRBJ1-1
CDR3aa: ASSPTGGGSEAF

abundance: .
v_gene: TRBV18
j_gene: TRBJ2-2
CDR3aa: ASSTDSDTGELF

abundance: .
v_gene: TRBV6-5
j_gene: TRBJ1-2
CDR3aa: VAEDRDRYYGYT

abundance: .
v_gene: TRBV6-4
j_gene: TRBJ2-3
CDR3aa: ASSDQGLAADTQY

abundance: .
v_gene: TRBV13
j_gene: TRBJ2-1
CDR3aa: ASSWGLAGGPRNEQF